Below, one T cell receptor (beta chain) is given with its context. This clone was found many times. Its antigen is not yet known. No base qualities exist here, and no much larger clone lies one base off it. These data belong to a study of blood T cell repertoires in COVID-19 (TCRdb year 2020). As for the study more broadly: The collaborator samples originated in the United States, Italy and Spain and spanned the acute and convalescent phases of COVID-19. A de-identified subject ID, COVID-19 status, age in years and sex were almost always included in the sample metadata. The samples were drawn from the first 160 participants of the ongoing ImmuneRACE study and from 1,254 subjects provided by 6 global collaborators. Subjects who had been exposed to COVID-19, were actively infected with it, or had recovered from it provided the deeply sampled blood TCRbeta repertoires that made up the dataset. The repertoires were made available in a free public database intended to serve as a resource for research on the immune response to SARS-CoV-2. HLA class I and class II types, where available, came from metadata supplied by the sample provider rather than from assay-based typing. The prospective study material was composed of cDNA or gDNA derived from T cells, B-cell-depleted T cells, or PBMCs. What the research found in general, with its limitations: The quantity of clinical and demographic metadata differed by source and by participant and was supplied without curation.

At one collaborating source in Seattle, patients were enrolled during active infection and were followed longitudinally through the course of disease. Collaborating institutions collected whole blood in K2EDTA tubes following their own protocols. Collaborator samples were shipped for TCRbeta analysis as frozen whole blood, isolated PBMCs, or DNA extracted from either sample type. Per the germline V gene (reference sequence), SGHNT is the CDR1 and YYREEE is the CDR2. CDR3 length: 14 amino acids, cysteine to phenylalanine. Here the CDR3 DNA is all that survives: 42 bases in frame from base 1. Trimming removed 4 bases from V and 1 base from J, leaving 11 bases between the germline ends. The immunoSEQ Assay, a bias-controlled multiplex PCR, was used to amplify TCRbeta CDR3 regions from genomic DNA. Regarding the original processing steps: Nucleated cell counts per sample were estimated from amplification of reference gene primers within the assay. To quantify the absolute abundance of each unique TCRbeta CDR3 rearrangement, sequence reads were collapsed and filtered. For each sample, productive Simpson clonality was calculated by taking the square root of Simpson's diversity index across productive rearrangements. In TCRdb, the immuneACCESS table is reduced to in-frame sequences with V and J assigned. These tables do not hold every clone; where another copy was compared, an unresolved V gene accounts for under half, and the others remain unexplained. V and J calls and clone size are as listed in that table; D and trimming were resolved from the DNA. The sample contains fewer than 300,000 clones, 86% of them found a single time. Around 12% of the sample lies in the top ten.

The chain is made from TRBV5-4 and TRBJ2-5; confidence is insufficient to name the D gene. Specimen: peripheral blood. The source of this sequence is a woman aged 25 to 39 with COVID-19, enrolled during active disease. Here the CDR3 is given as CASSQRSTQETQYF. The DNA sequence is given as TGTGCCAGCAGCCAACGGTCAACCCAAGAGACCCAGTACTTC.